The clone carrying this TCR beta chain came up once. The CDR3 spans 14 residues. V lost 6 bases and J 6 bases, leaving 17 bases between the germline ends. Germline values: CDR1 MGHRA, CDR2 YSYEKL. This PCR relied on a set of 60 Vbeta primers and 13 Jbeta primers. The data were produced by immunoSEQ multiplex PCR, yet TCRdb's version contains in-frame clones alone and is incomplete. The sample gives 200,000 to 300,000 clones, about 81% of which show up once; almost 8% is in the top ten. The record originates from a study of cytomegalovirus exposure and HLA in healthy donors. The TCR originated in a woman aged 60-70 years in good health and CMV-seropositive. What was sequenced was PBMCs. The rearrangement links TRBV4-1 to TRBJ1-1; D is ambiguous. The CDR3 DNA is TGCGCCAGCAGTTATCCAGGCCGCGACCCTGAAGCTTTCTTT. Translated, it gives CASSYPGRDPEAFF.